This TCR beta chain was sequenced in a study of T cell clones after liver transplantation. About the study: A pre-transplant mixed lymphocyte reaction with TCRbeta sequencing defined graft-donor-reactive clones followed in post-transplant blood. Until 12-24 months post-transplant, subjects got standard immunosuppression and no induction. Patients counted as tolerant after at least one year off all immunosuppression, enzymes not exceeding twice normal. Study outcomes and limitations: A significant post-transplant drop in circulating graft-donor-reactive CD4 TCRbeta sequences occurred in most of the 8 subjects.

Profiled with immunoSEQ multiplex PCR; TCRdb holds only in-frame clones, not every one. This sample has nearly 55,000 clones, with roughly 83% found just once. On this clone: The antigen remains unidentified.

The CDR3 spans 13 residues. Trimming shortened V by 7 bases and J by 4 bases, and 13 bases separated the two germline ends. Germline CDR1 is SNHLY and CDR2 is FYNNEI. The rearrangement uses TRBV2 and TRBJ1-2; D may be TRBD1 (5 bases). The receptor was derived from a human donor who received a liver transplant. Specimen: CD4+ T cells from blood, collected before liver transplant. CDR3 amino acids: CASTRGEVYGYTF. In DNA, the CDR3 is TGTGCCAGCACCCGGGGCGAGGTCTATGGCTACACCTTC.